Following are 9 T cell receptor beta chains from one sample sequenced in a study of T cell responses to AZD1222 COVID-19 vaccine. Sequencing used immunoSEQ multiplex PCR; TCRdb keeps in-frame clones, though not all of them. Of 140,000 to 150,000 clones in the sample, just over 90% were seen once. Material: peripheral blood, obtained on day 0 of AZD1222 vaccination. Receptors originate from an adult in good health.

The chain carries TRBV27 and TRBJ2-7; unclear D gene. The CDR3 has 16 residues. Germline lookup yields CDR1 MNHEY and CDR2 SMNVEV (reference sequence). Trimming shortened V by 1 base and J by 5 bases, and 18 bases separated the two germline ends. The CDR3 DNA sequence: TGTGCCAGCAGTTTATTTTTTACCCGCCCCTTGCACGAGCAGTACTTC. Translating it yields CASSLFFTRPLHEQYF.

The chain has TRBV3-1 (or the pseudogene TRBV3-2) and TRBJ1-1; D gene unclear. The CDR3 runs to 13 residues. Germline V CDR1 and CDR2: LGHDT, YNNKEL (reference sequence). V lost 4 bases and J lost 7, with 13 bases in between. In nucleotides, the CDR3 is TGTGCCAGCAGCCCCCACGGCCCGTATGAAGCTTTCTTT. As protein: CASSPHGPYEAFF.

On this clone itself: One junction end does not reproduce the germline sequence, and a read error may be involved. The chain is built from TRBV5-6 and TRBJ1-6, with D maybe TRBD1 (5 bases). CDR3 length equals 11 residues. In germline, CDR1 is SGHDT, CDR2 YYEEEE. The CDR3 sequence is CASILVGEGPF. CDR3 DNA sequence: TGTGCCAGCATACTAGTGGGGGAGGGTCCCTTT.

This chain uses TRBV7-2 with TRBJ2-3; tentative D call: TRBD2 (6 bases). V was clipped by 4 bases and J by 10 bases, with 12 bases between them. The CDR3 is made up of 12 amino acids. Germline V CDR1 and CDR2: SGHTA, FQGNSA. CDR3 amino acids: CASSSQGRPQYF. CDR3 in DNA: TGTGCCAGCAGCTCGCAAGGGAGGCCGCAGTATTTT.

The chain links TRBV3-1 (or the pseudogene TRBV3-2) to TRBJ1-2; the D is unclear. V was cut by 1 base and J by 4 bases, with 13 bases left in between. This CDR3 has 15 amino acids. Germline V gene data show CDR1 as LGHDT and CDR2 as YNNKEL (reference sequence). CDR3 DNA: TGTGCCAGCAGCCAAGCGGTCAGCCTCACCTATGGCTACACCTTC. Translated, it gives CASSQAVSLTYGYTF.

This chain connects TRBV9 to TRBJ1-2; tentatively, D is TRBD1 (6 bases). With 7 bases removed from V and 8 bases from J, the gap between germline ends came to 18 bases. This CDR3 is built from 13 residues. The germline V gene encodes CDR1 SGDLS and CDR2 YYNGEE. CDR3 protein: CASQNPGASGYTF. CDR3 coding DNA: TGTGCCAGCCAAAACCCGGGGGCTAGCGGCTACACCTTC. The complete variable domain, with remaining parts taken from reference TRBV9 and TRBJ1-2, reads DSGVTQTPKHLITATGQRVTLRCSPRSGDLSVYWYQQSLDQGLQFLIQYYNGEERAKGNILERFSAQQFPDLHSELNLSSLELGDSALYFCASQNPGASGYTFGSGTRLTVV.

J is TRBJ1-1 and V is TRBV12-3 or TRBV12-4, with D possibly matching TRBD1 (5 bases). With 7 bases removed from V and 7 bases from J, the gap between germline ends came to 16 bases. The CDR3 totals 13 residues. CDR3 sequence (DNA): TGTGCCAGCACCCCCCCTCAGGACAATGAAGCTTTCTTT. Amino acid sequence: CASTPPQDNEAFF.

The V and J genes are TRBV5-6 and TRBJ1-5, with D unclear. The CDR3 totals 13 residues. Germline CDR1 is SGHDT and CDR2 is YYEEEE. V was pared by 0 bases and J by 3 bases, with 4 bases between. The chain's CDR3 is CASSLGNNQPQHF. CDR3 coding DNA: TGTGCCAGCAGCTTGGGGAACAATCAGCCCCAGCATTTT.

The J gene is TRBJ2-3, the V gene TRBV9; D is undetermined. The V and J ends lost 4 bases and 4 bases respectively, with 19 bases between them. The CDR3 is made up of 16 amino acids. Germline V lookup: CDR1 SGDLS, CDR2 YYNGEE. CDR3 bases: TGTGCCAGCAGCCCCCGCGGTCCCGAAGGGCCAGATACGCAGTATTTT. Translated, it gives CASSPRGPEGPDTQYF. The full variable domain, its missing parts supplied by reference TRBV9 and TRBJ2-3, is DSGVTQTPKHLITATGQRVTLRCSPRSGDLSVYWYQQSLDQGLQFLIQYYNGEERAKGNILERFSAQQFPDLHSELNLSSLELGDSALYFCASSPRGPEGPDTQYFGPGTRLTVL.